A selection of T cell receptor beta chains follows, all from one sample in a study of T cells in Graves' hyperthyroidism and ophthalmopathy. MiXCR, applied by TCRdb to the multiplex PCR reads, yields one record per CDR3 protein. The table has about 580,000 distinct CDR3 sequences, around 45% seen once. Sequencing used peripheral blood or thyroid tissue (not recorded which). These receptors were collected from a woman in her late teens or twenties with Graves' hyperthyroidism. Both conserved end residues are trimmed from each CDR3. The D gene is left open where the match is weak.

V gene	J gene	D gene	CDR3 protein
TRBV12-3/TRBV12-4	TRBJ1-5	NA	ASSRTQDVQPQH
TRBV7-9	TRBJ2-7	NA	ASGRGSYEQY
TRBV19	TRBJ2-5	TRBD2	ASRTSGNIKETQY
TRBV20-1	TRBJ2-2	TRBD1	SARESTGPPGELF
TRBV6-6	TRBJ1-1	NA	ASSYSQNTEAF
TRBV29-1	TRBJ2-1	TRBD1	SERTGGDEQF
TRBV7-9	TRBJ2-7	NA	ASSLGLSYEQY
TRBV4-1	TRBJ1-2	NA	ASRQSPGVEYGYT
TRBV3-1	TRBJ2-5	TRBD2	ASSQGELAGDSETQY
TRBV19	NA	TRBD1	ASSEQGADEQF
TRBV12-5	TRBJ1-1	TRBD1	ASGLGTGNTEAF
TRBV7-3	TRBJ2-2	TRBD1	ASSLLTGGVGGELF
TRBV29-1	TRBJ1-2	NA	SVEVRTVPRGNGYT
TRBV19	TRBJ1-5	NA	ASAPAVNQPQH
TRBV12-3/TRBV12-4	TRBJ1-1	TRBD1	ASSYRGTAF
TRBV5-6	TRBJ1-1	NA	ASSSGRTVWVVDTEAF
TRBV2	TRBJ2-5	TRBD2	ASSEGTSGNQETQY
TRBV24-1	TRBJ2-5	TRBD2	ATASGKTVQETQY
TRBV29-1	TRBJ2-2	TRBD1	SLDRGLYGELF
TRBV9	TRBJ2-7	TRBD2	ASSRTAGTRRVEQY
TRBV10-3	TRBJ1-6	TRBD1	AISELGTGEFSPLH
TRBV7-9	TRBJ1-3	NA	ASSLDYGYTIY
TRBV29-1	TRBJ1-1	NA	SVATTGTNEAF
TRBV20-1	TRBJ1-5	TRBD1	SARRYTGGAGNQPQH
TRBV29-1	TRBJ2-7	TRBD1	SVEDRGTGGKTYEQY
TRBV7-2	TRBJ1-2	NA	ASSAIQGRGYGYT